Listed below are T cell receptor beta chains from one sample, sequenced in a study of cytomegalovirus exposure and HLA in healthy donors. The data were produced by immunoSEQ multiplex PCR, yet TCRdb's version contains in-frame clones alone and is incomplete. The sample totals fewer than 85,000 clones. Sequenced sample: PBMCs. The receptors originated from a woman in her 40s in good health and CMV-seropositive. Both conserved end residues are part of each CDR3. A D gene is named only where the DNA matches it firmly. Expanded clones get a size class; other rows say once, few or many, or leave the size out.

j_gene | abundance | d_gene | len | v_gene | CDR3aa | CDR3nt
TRBJ2-3 | NA | TRBD1 | 15 | TRBV5-1 | CASSGTGVSTDTQYF | TGCGCCAGCAGCGGGACAGGGGTTAGCACAGATACGCAGTATTTT
TRBJ1-1 | NA | TRBD1 | 16 | TRBV7-9 | CASSLAGQGIYLEAFF | TGTGCCAGCAGCTTAGCGGGACAGGGGATATATCTCGAAGCTTTCTTT
TRBJ2-7 | NA | TRBD1 | 14 | TRBV5-1 | CASSLGGQGKIKYF | TGCGCCAGCAGCTTGGGAGGACAGGGGAAAATTAAGTACTTC
TRBJ1-2 | NA | NA | 14 | TRBV25-1 | CASSEPTASYGYTF | TGTGCCAGCAGTGAACCGACAGCTTCCTATGGCTACACCTTC
TRBJ2-5 | NA | NA | 13 | TRBV19 | CASSINRAETQYF | TGTGCCAGTAGTATAAACCGAGCGGAGACCCAGTACTTC
TRBJ2-3 | NA | NA | 12 | TRBV27 | CASSSGYTAQYF | TGTGCCAGCAGTTCGGGGTACACGGCGCAGTATTTT
TRBJ1-4 | NA | NA | 14 | TRBV2 | CASSVFTTNEKLFF | TGTGCCAGCAGTGTATTTACAACTAATGAAAAACTGTTTTTT
TRBJ2-3 | NA | TRBD1 | 15 | TRBV4-2 | CASSQAGQEEDTQYF | TGTGCCAGCAGCCAAGCGGGACAGGAAGAAGATACGCAGTATTTT
TRBJ2-3 | NA | NA | 12 | TRBV7-9 | CASEGLTDTQYF | TGTGCCAGTGAGGGCCTCACAGATACGCAGTATTTT
TRBJ2-1 | NA | NA | 16 | TRBV29-1 | CSVEDRYGTSWDEQFF | TGCAGCGTTGAAGATCGTTATGGAACTAGTTGGGATGAGCAGTTCTTC
TRBJ2-6 | NA | TRBD1 | 18 | TRBV30 | CAWSVQQGVGSGANVLTF | TGTGCCTGGAGTGTACAGCAGGGGGTTGGCTCTGGGGCCAACGTCCTGACTTTC
TRBJ2-1 | NA | TRBD2 | 15 | TRBV6-1 | CASNSLAGDTNEQFF | TGTGCCAGCAATTCACTAGCGGGAGACACCAATGAGCAGTTCTTC
TRBJ1-2 | NA | NA | 14 | TRBV5-1 | CASGEETGFYGYTF | TGCGCCAGTGGCGAGGAGACAGGTTTCTATGGCTACACCTTC
TRBJ2-3 | NA | NA | 15 | TRBV18 | CASSRFGPGTDTQYF | TGTGCCAGCTCACGATTCGGTCCGGGCACAGATACGCAGTATTTT
TRBJ2-5 | NA | NA | 13 | TRBV7-9 | CAGSLEQVETQYF | TGTGCCGGCAGCTTAGAACAGGTGGAGACCCAGTACTTC
TRBJ2-1 | NA | NA | 14 | TRBV11-3 | CASSLVTGSGEQFF | TGTGCCAGCAGCTTAGTCACAGGGTCCGGGGAGCAGTTCTTC
TRBJ1-2 | NA | TRBD1 | 15 | TRBV6-6 | CASSLSGTGGYGYTF | TGTGCCAGCAGTTTATCCGGGACAGGGGGTTATGGCTACACCTTC
TRBJ2-1 | NA | TRBD2 | 15 | TRBV5-1 | CASSSGGGRGNEQFF | TGCGCCAGCAGCTCTGGGGGGGGTAGAGGCAATGAGCAGTTCTTC
TRBJ2-1 | NA | NA | 16 | TRBV19 | CASSGETRGLNNEQFF | TGTGCCAGTAGCGGGGAGACTAGAGGGTTAAACAATGAGCAGTTCTTC
TRBJ2-1 | NA | NA | 16 | TRBV11-2 | CASSPGLTPNYNEQFF | TGTGCCAGCAGCCCAGGACTAACCCCGAATTACAATGAGCAGTTCTTC
TRBJ1-2 | NA | TRBD1 | 13 | TRBV13 | CASSVGTGNGYTF | TGTGCCAGCAGCGTCGGGACAGGGAATGGCTACACCTTC
TRBJ2-7 | NA | NA | 13 | TRBV18 | CASSPSISYEQYF | TGTGCCAGCTCACCATCAATCTCCTACGAGCAGTACTTC
TRBJ2-7 | NA | TRBD1 | 14 | TRBV7-3 | CASSLVGTGYEQYF | TGTGCCAGCAGCTTAGTTGGGACAGGCTACGAGCAGTACTTC
TRBJ2-6 | NA | NA | 15 | TRBV10-3 | CAISESNSGANVLTF | TGTGCCATCAGTGAGTCCAACTCTGGGGCCAACGTCCTGACTTTC
TRBJ1-2 | NA | TRBD1 | 17 | TRBV5-1 | CASSSPVEGQGNYGYTF | TGCGCCAGCAGCTCCCCCGTGGAGGGACAGGGAAACTATGGCTACACCTTC
TRBJ1-5 | NA | NA | 15 | TRBV6-6 | CASTLTGGTHEPQHF | TGTGCCAGCACCCTAACCGGCGGGACTCACGAGCCCCAGCATTTT
TRBJ2-7 | NA | NA | 13 | TRBV11-2 | CASTFPLTYEQYF | TGTGCCAGCACCTTCCCACTGACCTACGAGCAGTACTTC
TRBJ1-2 | NA | TRBD1 | 15 | TRBV2 | CALDSRDRGLDGYTF | TGTGCTCTCGACAGTAGGGACAGGGGGCTTGATGGCTACACCTTC
TRBJ1-2 | NA | NA | 12 | TRBV15 | CATSRDWEANTF | TGTGCCACCAGCAGAGATTGGGAGGCGAACACCTTC
TRBJ1-1 | NA | TRBD1 | 16 | TRBV28 | CASSPQTGAGNTEAFF | TGTGCCAGCAGCCCTCAGACAGGGGCAGGGAACACTGAAGCTTTCTTT
TRBJ2-4 | NA | NA | 15 | TRBV7-6 | CASSSDIGLTNIQYF | TGTGCCAGCAGCTCAGACATCGGACTGACAAACATTCAGTACTTC
TRBJ2-3 | NA | TRBD2 | 15 | TRBV6-4 | CASSTSGGAADTQYF | TGTGCCAGCTCCACCAGCGGGGGGGCCGCAGATACGCAGTATTTT
TRBJ1-1 | NA | NA | 17 | TRBV11-2 | CASSFFGFRQGNTEAFF | TGTGCCAGCAGCTTTTTCGGGTTTAGGCAGGGGAACACTGAAGCTTTCTTT
TRBJ1-5 | NA | TRBD1 | 16 | TRBV4-1 | CASSLHGTGKSQPQHF | TGCGCCAGCAGCCTACACGGGACAGGGAAAAGTCAGCCCCAGCATTTT
TRBJ1-1 | NA | NA | 14 | TRBV18 | CASSPGTGIEEAFF | TGTGCCAGCTCACCCGGCACCGGGATAGAAGAAGCTTTCTTT
TRBJ1-3 | NA | TRBD1 | 15 | TRBV5-4 | CASKLGGDRGNTIYF | TGTGCCAGCAAGTTAGGGGGGGACAGGGGAAACACCATATATTTT
TRBJ2-2 | NA | NA | 16 | TRBV5-5 | CASKRWDTTNTGELFF | TGTGCCAGCAAACGCTGGGACACAACGAACACCGGGGAGCTGTTTTTT
TRBJ2-1 | medium-sized | TRBD2 | 18 | TRBV5-1 | CASSGATSGRLRYNEQFF | TGCGCCAGCAGCGGGGCGACTAGCGGACGGCTTCGATACAATGAGCAGTTCTTC
TRBJ2-7 | NA | NA | 10 | TRBV10-3 | CAPTCYEQYF | TGTGCCCCGACTTGCTACGAGCAGTACTTC
TRBJ2-3 | NA | TRBD1 | 14 | TRBV6-1 | CASSATTGTDTQYF | TGTGCCAGCAGTGCCACGACAGGGACAGATACGCAGTATTTT
TRBJ2-7 | NA | TRBD2 | 14 | TRBV28 | CASSPLGGSYEQYF | TGTGCCAGCAGTCCCCTGGGCGGGAGCTACGAGCAGTACTTC
TRBJ2-1 | NA | TRBD2 | 14 | TRBV11-3 | CASSSGLADNEQFF | TGTGCCAGCAGCTCGGGACTAGCGGACAATGAGCAGTTCTTC
TRBJ2-7 | NA | TRBD1 | 14 | TRBV29-1 | CSVGTGGPHYEQYF | TGCAGCGTGGGGACAGGGGGCCCTCACTACGAGCAGTACTTC
TRBJ2-7 | NA | TRBD1 | 13 | TRBV7-3 | CASSYDRGLEQYF | TGTGCCAGCAGCTACGACAGGGGGCTGGAGCAGTACTTC
TRBJ1-3 | NA | TRBD1 | 18 | TRBV28 | CASSLGTGSIVAGNTIYF | TGTGCCAGCAGTTTGGGGACAGGGAGTATCGTAGCTGGAAACACCATATATTTT
TRBJ2-3 | NA | TRBD2 | 17 | TRBV7-9 | CASSLASLAGYTDTQYF | TGTGCCAGCAGCTTAGCGTCCCTAGCGGGATACACAGATACGCAGTATTTT
TRBJ2-1 | NA | NA | 15 | TRBV19 | CASSSGGTIHNEQFF | TGTGCCAGTAGTAGCGGAGGGACCATCCACAATGAGCAGTTCTTC
TRBJ2-7 | NA | NA | 16 | TRBV6-5 | CASSFDGQGISYEQYF | TGTGCCAGCAGTTTCGATGGGCAGGGGATTTCCTACGAGCAGTACTTC
TRBJ1-5 | NA | TRBD1 | 15 | TRBV27 | CASSSRDRAGQPQHF | TGTGCCAGCAGTTCCCGTGACAGGGCAGGGCAGCCCCAGCATTTT
TRBJ2-5 | NA | TRBD1 | 17 | TRBV19 | CASSSRRTGALGETQYF | TGTGCCAGTAGTTCACGTCGGACAGGAGCCTTGGGGGAGACCCAGTACTTC
TRBJ1-4 | NA | NA | 14 | TRBV5-1 | CASSLRTGSEKLFF | TGCGCCAGCAGCCTACGAACAGGAAGTGAAAAACTGTTTTTT
TRBJ2-1 | NA | TRBD2 | 20 | TRBV5-1 | CASSYPSNASGRREYNEQFF | TGCGCCAGCAGCTACCCCTCGAATGCTAGCGGGAGGAGGGAGTACAATGAGCAGTTCTTC
TRBJ2-3 | NA | TRBD1 | 15 | TRBV6-1 | CASSELDRVSDTQYF | TGTGCCAGCAGTGAACTGGACAGGGTATCAGATACGCAGTATTTT
TRBJ1-2 | NA | NA | 14 | TRBV9 | CASSVDGANYGYTF | TGTGCCAGCAGCGTGGACGGGGCTAACTATGGCTACACCTTC
TRBJ1-1 | NA | NA | 14 | TRBV18 | CASSPAQGNTEAFF | TGTGCCAGCTCACCAGCCCAGGGTAACACTGAAGCTTTCTTT
TRBJ1-4 | NA | TRBD1 | 15 | TRBV5-1 | CASTLLGQGREKLFF | TGCGCCAGCACCCTGTTAGGACAGGGAAGGGAAAAACTGTTTTTT
TRBJ2-2 | NA | TRBD2 | 16 | TRBV5-1 | CASSFRLAGPAGELFF | TGCGCCAGCAGCTTTAGACTAGCGGGTCCCGCCGGGGAGCTGTTTTTT
TRBJ2-1 | NA | NA | 15 | TRBV9 | CASSVEGGPYNEQFF | TGTGCCAGCAGCGTAGAAGGGGGACCCTACAATGAGCAGTTCTTC
TRBJ1-1 | NA | TRBD1 | 14 | TRBV29-1 | CSLSGQPVNTEAFF | TGCAGCCTATCGGGACAGCCGGTGAACACTGAAGCTTTCTTT